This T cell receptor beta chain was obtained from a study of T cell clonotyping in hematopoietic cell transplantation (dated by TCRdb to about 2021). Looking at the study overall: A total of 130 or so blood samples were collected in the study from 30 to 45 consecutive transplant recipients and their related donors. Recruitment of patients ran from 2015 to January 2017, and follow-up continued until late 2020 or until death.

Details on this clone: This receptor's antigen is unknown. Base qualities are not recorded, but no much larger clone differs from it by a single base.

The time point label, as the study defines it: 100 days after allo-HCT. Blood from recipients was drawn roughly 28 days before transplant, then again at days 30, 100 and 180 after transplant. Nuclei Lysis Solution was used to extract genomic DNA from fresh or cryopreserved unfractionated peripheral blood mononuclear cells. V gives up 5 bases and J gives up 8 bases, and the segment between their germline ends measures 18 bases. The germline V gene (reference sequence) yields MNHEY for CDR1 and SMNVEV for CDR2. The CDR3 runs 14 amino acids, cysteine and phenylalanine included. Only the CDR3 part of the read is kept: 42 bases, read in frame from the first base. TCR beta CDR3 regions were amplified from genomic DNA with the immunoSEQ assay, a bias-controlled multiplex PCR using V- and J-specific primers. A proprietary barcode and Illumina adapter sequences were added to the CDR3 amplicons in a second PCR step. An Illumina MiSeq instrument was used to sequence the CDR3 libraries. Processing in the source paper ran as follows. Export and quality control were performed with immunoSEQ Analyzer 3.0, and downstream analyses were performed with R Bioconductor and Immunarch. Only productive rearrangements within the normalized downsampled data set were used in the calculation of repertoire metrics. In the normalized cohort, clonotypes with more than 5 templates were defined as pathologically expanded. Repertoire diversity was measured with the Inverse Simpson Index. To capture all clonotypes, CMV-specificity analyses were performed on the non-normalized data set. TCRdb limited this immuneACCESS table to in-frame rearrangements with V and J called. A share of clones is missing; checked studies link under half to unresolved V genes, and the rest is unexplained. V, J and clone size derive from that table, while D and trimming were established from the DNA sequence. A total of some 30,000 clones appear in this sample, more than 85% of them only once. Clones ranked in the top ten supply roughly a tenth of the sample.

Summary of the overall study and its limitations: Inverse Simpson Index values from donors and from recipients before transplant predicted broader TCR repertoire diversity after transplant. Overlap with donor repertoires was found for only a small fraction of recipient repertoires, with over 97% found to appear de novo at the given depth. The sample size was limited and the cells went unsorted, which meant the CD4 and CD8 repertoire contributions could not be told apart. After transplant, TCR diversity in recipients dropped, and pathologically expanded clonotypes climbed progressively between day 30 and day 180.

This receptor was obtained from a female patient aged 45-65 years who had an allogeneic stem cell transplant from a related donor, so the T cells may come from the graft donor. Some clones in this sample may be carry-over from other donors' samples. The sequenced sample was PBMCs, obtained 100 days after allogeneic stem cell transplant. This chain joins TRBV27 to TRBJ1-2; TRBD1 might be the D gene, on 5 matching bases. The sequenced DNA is TGTGCCAGCAGTCCCTCCCCGGGGGTGAGGGGCTACACCTTC. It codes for CASSPSPGVRGYTF.